This T cell receptor (beta chain) was identified during a study of blood T cells in healthy people across ages. Study observations and caveats: The lack of PBMC sorting stopped any conclusive naive versus antigen-experienced comparison.

The authors ran a second PCR of roughly 6 to 12 cycles using a sample-barcoded 5' primer and a J-beta primer mix. TCRdb fed the 5' RACE reads into MiXCR, producing one record per CDR3 protein. This sample has roughly 790,000 distinct CDR3 sequences, with roughly 41% found just once. Comment on this clonotype: Its antigen is unknown.

The CDR3 spans 16 residues. V lost 6 bases, J lost 0 bases, and 15 bases lay in between. Per sample, a minimum of 6 million PBMCs were isolated. Sequencing was done on a sample of blood. The chain carries TRBV12-3 or TRBV12-4 and TRBJ1-5; D might be TRBD1 (5 bases). This TCR was sampled from a woman aged 60-70 years in good health. Here the CDR3 reads CASSYDGTDSNQPQHF. The DNA of the CDR3 is TGTGCCAGCAGCTATGACGGGACGGATAGCAATCAGCCCCAGCATTTT.